The 26 T cell receptor beta chains in this list originate from one sample, sequenced in a study of early T cells in non-severe SARS-CoV-2 infection. MiXCR, applied by TCRdb to the 5' RACE reads, yields one record per CDR3 protein. The table shows some 57,000 distinct CDR3 sequences, with about 10% occurring only once. Material: whole blood. The source of these receptors is an adult who was a healthcare worker with PCR-confirmed SARS-CoV-2 infection or an uninfected control (not recorded which).

This clonotype has at least ten counts. The chain combines TRBV20-1 with TRBJ2-3; 8 bases fit TRBD2. J gave up 2 bases and V 5 bases, and 9 bases lay outside the gene matches. The CDR3 consists of 15 residues. CDR1 DFQATT and CDR2 SNEGSKA come from the germline V gene (reference sequence). CDR3: CSACVPAGATDTQYF. CDR3 nucleotide sequence: TGCAGTGCTTGTGTTCCAGCGGGGGCCACAGATACGCAGTATTTT.

This clonotype was counted a few times. The chain couples TRBV6-1 to TRBJ2-5; 9 nucleotides line up with TRBD2. V shed 2 bases and J 4 bases; nucleotides not matched to a gene: 5. CDR1 and CDR2 (germline): MNHNS, SASEGT. The CDR3 runs 15 residues. The CDR3 DNA reads TGTGCCAGCAGTGAATTAGCGGGGGACCTAGAGACCCAGTACTTC. This gives the protein CASSELAGDLETQYF.

This clonotype appeared many times. V gene TRBV7-6 combines with J gene TRBJ2-7; 14 bases align to TRBD2. V trimming: 5 bases; J trimming: 5 bases; junction bases outside the gene matches: 5. Germline V gene data show CDR1 as SGHVS and CDR2 as FNYEAQ. There are 15 residues in the CDR3. The CDR3 sequence: CASSPGTSGGNEQYF. The CDR3 DNA is TGTGCCAGCAGCCCCGGGACTAGCGGGGGTAACGAGCAGTACTTC.

There are many counts of this clonotype. This chain uses TRBV4-1 with TRBJ2-5, with D uncertain. Trimming pared 0 bases from V and 4 bases from J, leaving 12 bases between. The germline V gene encodes CDR1 MGHRA and CDR2 YSYEKL. The CDR3 has 15 amino acids. The CDR3 is CASSQEDHPGETQYF. The CDR3 DNA follows: TGCGCCAGCAGCCAAGAGGACCACCCTGGAGAGACCCAGTACTTC.

The chain combines TRBV5-1 with TRBJ1-6; D is ambiguous. Deletions cut 4 bases from V and 7 bases from J, with 15 bases between. The length of the CDR3 is 15 residues. The germline V gene has CDR1 SGHRS and CDR2 YFSETQ. The CDR3 here is CASSGTEAPNSPLHF. The CDR3 DNA is TGCGCCAGCAGCGGTACGGAGGCACCGAATTCACCCCTCCACTTT.

Concerning this clonotype itself: Given a much more abundant clone one base away, this may be a read error. The chain uses TRBV6-2 or TRBV6-3 and TRBJ2-1; no clear D. This CDR3 contains 14 residues. CDR1 and CDR2 from the germline V gene are MNHEY and SVGEGT. This chain's CDR3 is CASRYSSSYNEQFF. The CDR3 DNA reads as TGTGCCAGCAGATACTCGAGCTCCTACAATGAGCAGTTCTTC.

At least ten counts were recorded for this clonotype. The chain combines TRBV29-1 with TRBJ2-7, with D maybe TRBD2 (5 bases). This CDR3 has 15 residues. V shed 4 bases and J shed 0 bases, with 16 bases lying between them. Germline lookup yields CDR1 SQVTM and CDR2 ANQGSEA. CDR3 protein: CSVVEVGSSSYEQYF. The CDR3, as DNA: TGCAGCGTTGTGGAGGTGGGCAGCTCCTCCTACGAGCAGTACTTC.

This clonotype has more than one count but fewer than ten. This chain joins TRBV5-1 and TRBJ2-4, with 7 bases aligning to TRBD2. CDR3 length: 14 amino acids. V was clipped by 4 bases and J by 8 bases; unmatched bases: 9. Germline V gene data show CDR1 as SGHRS and CDR2 as YFSETQ. The CDR3 nucleotides read TGCGCCAGCAGCCTACTAGCGCAGGAGGACATTCAGTACTTC. It is translated as CASSLLAQEDIQYF. Complete variable domain (other parts from reference TRBV5-1 and TRBJ2-4): KAGVTQTPRYLIKTRGQQVTLSCSPISGHRSVSWYQQTPGQGLQFLFEYFSETQRNKGNFPGRFSGRQFSNSRSEMNVSTLELGDSALYLCASSLLAQEDIQYFGAGTRLSVL.

This clonotype occurred many times. The gene calls are TRBV20-1 and TRBJ2-2, with D perhaps TRBD2 (5 bases). Trimming took 5 bases from V and 6 from J, leaving 10 bases between them. This CDR3 is 12 amino acids long. The germline V gene has CDR1 DFQATT and CDR2 SNEGSKA (reference sequence). This chain's CDR3 is CSARGGPGELFF. CDR3 DNA: TGCAGTGCTCGGGGTGGGCCCGGGGAGCTGTTTTTT.

With regard to this clonotype: The junction shows a germline mismatch at one end, possibly a read error. The chain combines TRBV4-2 with TRBJ1-1, with D possibly being TRBD1 (5 bases). Germline V CDR1 and CDR2: LGHNA, YNFKEQ. The CDR3 consists of 13 residues. CDR3 amino acids: CASSHPEGTEVFF. The DNA of the CDR3 is TGTGCCAGCAGCCATCCGGAGGGGACTGAAGTTTTCTTT.

In this sample, this clonotype turned up many times. The chain recombines TRBV18 with TRBJ1-5; a weak D match, TRBD1 (6 bases). This CDR3 has 14 amino acids. CDR1 KGHSH and CDR2 LQKENI come from the germline V gene. Between the trimmed V and J ends, which lost 6 bases and 6 bases, there was a span of 15 bases. The CDR3 is CASSPGTHGQPQHF. CDR3 nucleotides: TGTGCCAGCTCTCCCGGGACACATGGTCAGCCCCAGCATTTT.

This chain links TRBV29-1 with TRBJ2-5; tentatively, D is TRBD2 (6 bases). This CDR3 has 12 amino acids. V was shortened by 0 bases and J by 9 bases, with 11 bases between the two germline ends. The germline CDR1 and CDR2 sequences are SQVTM and ANQGSEA. CDR3 nucleotide sequence: TGCAGCGTTGAAGATCCTGGGGAGGCCCAGTACTTC. Its protein product is CSVEDPGEAQYF.

The genes are TRBV7-6 and TRBJ1-3, with D hard to call. V gave up 2 bases and J gave up 4 bases, with 3 bases separating them. CDR3 size: 12 residues. From germline, CDR1 is SGHVS and CDR2 FNYEAQ. CDR3 sequence (DNA): TGTGCCAGCAGCTTATTGGGAAACACCATATATTTT. Translating it yields CASSLLGNTIYF.

This clonotype was picked up many times. J is TRBJ2-3 and V is TRBV10-3; 9 bases are shared with TRBD1. This CDR3 comprises 14 residues. The germline gives CDR1 ENHRY, CDR2 SYGVKD. V lost 3 bases, J lost 3 bases, and 1 base stayed unmatched. CDR3 region: CAISEQGATDTQYF. CDR3 nucleotide sequence: TGTGCCATCAGTGAACAGGGGGCGACAGATACGCAGTATTTT.

The CDR3 DNA follows: TGCGCCAGCAGCCTATCTGGGGGTATGAACACTGAAGCTTTCTTT. Translating gives CASSLSGGMNTEAFF. The J gene is TRBJ1-1, the V gene TRBV4-1, with D maybe TRBD1 (5 bases). V lost 4 bases and J lost 0, with 12 bases in between. Germline V CDR1 and CDR2: MGHRA, YSYEKL. The length of the CDR3 is 15 residues.

In this sample, this clonotype turned up a few times. The chain carries TRBV5-1 and TRBJ2-3; D unclear. CDR3 length equals 15 residues. Germline V gene lookup returns CDR1 SGHRS and CDR2 YFSETQ. Trimming took 0 bases from V and 0 from J, leaving 8 bases between them. CDR3 bases: TGCGCCAGCAGCTTGGAGGGCAGTAGCACAGATACGCAGTATTTT. Protein: CASSLEGSSTDTQYF. Looking up the rest from reference TRBV5-1 and TRBJ2-3 gives the full variable domain: KAGVTQTPRYLIKTRGQQVTLSCSPISGHRSVSWYQQTPGQGLQFLFEYFSETQRNKGNFPGRFSGRQFSNSRSEMNVSTLELGDSALYLCASSLEGSSTDTQYFGPGTRLTVL.

CDR3 sequence: CASSFGGPDTGELFF. CDR3 DNA: TGCGCCAGCAGCTTTGGGGGGCCCGACACCGGGGAGCTGTTTTTT. This sequence joins TRBV5-1 and TRBJ2-2; perhaps D is TRBD1 or TRBD2 (6 bases each). This CDR3 contains 15 residues. The V end lost 2 bases, the J end lost 3 bases, and 11 bases lay between the germline ends. CDR1 SGHRS and CDR2 YFSETQ come from the germline V gene.

The chain joins TRBV5-1 to TRBJ1-1, with TRBD1 matching over 8 bases. V was clipped by 9 bases and J by 4 bases; unmatched bases: 11. CDR3 length equals 14 residues. Germline CDR1 and CDR2: SGHRS and YFSETQ. CDR3 bases: TGCGCCACCAAAAGGACAGGGTTGAGCACTGAAGCTTTCTTT. Its protein is CATKRTGLSTEAFF. The full variable domain, with the rest looked up from reference TRBV5-1 and TRBJ1-1, is KAGVTQTPRYLIKTRGQQVTLSCSPISGHRSVSWYQQTPGQGLQFLFEYFSETQRNKGNFPGRFSGRQFSNSRSEMNVSTLELGDSALYLCATKRTGLSTEAFFGQGTRLTVV.

V is TRBV5-1 and J is TRBJ2-5; 11 bases are a match to TRBD1. CDR1 is SGHRS and CDR2 is YFSETQ in the germline V gene. The CDR3 spans 15 residues. With 3 bases clipped from V and 3 bases from J, the junction kept 4 bases outside the gene matches. This chain's CDR3 is CASSWRGQGEETQYF. The CDR3 DNA reads TGCGCCAGCAGCTGGAGGGGACAGGGGGAAGAGACCCAGTACTTC.

This clonotype turned up a few times. The rearrangement links TRBV20-1 to TRBJ2-7; 9 positions agree with TRBD2. The CDR3 runs 14 residues. Germline loops: CDR1 DFQATT, CDR2 SNEGSKA (reference sequence). Germline trimming cut 1 base from V and 2 bases from J; bases unmatched to any gene: 3. CDR3 coding DNA: TGCAGTGCTAGAGTGCCTAGCGGGACCTACGAGCAGTACTTC. It is translated as CSARVPSGTYEQYF.

This clonotype was picked up a small number of times. The chain uses TRBV7-3 and TRBJ2-2; D unresolved. Germline CDR1 reads SGHTA; CDR2 reads FQGTGA. The V end was cut by 2 bases, the J end by 5 bases, with 12 bases between. The CDR3 sequence is 15 residues long. Here the CDR3 DNA reads TGTGCCAGCAGCTTACTTAAGGGCCAGACCGGGGAGCTGTTTTTT. As protein: CASSLLKGQTGELFF.

This clonotype has at least ten counts. The chain joins TRBV18 to TRBJ1-5, with D unresolved. V lost 0 bases and J 9 bases, leaving 12 bases between the germline ends. The V gene's germline CDR1 is KGHSH and CDR2 LQKENI. The CDR3 is 14 residues long. The DNA of the CDR3 is TGTGCCAGCTCACCACCGAACTCCGATGGGCCCCAGCATTTT. It encodes CASSPPNSDGPQHF. The full variable domain, with the rest looked up from reference TRBV18 and TRBJ1-5, is NAGVMQNPRHLVRRRGQEARLRCSPMKGHSHVYWYRQLPEEGLKFMVYLQKENIIDESGMPKERFSAEFPKEGPSILRIQQVVRGDSAAYFCASSPPNSDGPQHFGDGTRLSIL.

This clonotype was counted a few times. This chain uses TRBV2 with TRBJ1-4; possible D gene TRBD1, 5 bases. CDR1 SNHLY and CDR2 FYNNEI come from the germline V gene. There are 15 residues in the CDR3. Trimming pared 5 bases from V and 3 bases from J, leaving 13 bases between. The CDR3 DNA follows: TGTGCCAGCAGTACCCCCCGGGGCCCTAATGAAAAACTGTTTTTT. Translation gives CASSTPRGPNEKLFF.

This clonotype was seen more than once but under ten times. This chain uses TRBV29-1 with TRBJ2-3; D is unclear. V was pared by 4 bases and J by 1 base, with 6 bases between. The V gene's germline CDR1 is SQVTM and CDR2 ANQGSEA. CDR3 size: 12 residues. As DNA, the CDR3 is TGCAGCGTTGTCGATGGCACAGATACGCAGTATTTT. As protein: CSVVDGTDTQYF.

This clonotype has a handful of counts. The V gene is TRBV7-2, the J gene TRBJ1-1; no definite D call. Germline CDR1 reads SGHTA; CDR2 reads FQGNSA. The CDR3 covers 13 residues. V was cut by 11 bases and J by 1 base, with 14 bases left in between. CDR3 residues: CASRFMGNTEAFF. In DNA, the CDR3 is TGTGCCTCCAGGTTCATGGGGAACACTGAAGCTTTCTTT.

This clonotype has just a few counts. The rearrangement uses TRBV6-5 and TRBJ1-2; D ambiguous. This CDR3 is built from 13 residues. V lost 5 bases and J lost 6, with 13 bases in between. Germline lookup yields CDR1 MNHEY and CDR2 SVGAGI. The CDR3 DNA follows: TGTGCCAGCAGTCCCCCCGGGGAGGATGGCTACACCTTC. Residues: CASSPPGEDGYTF.